A selection of T cell receptor beta chains follows, all from one sample in a study of blood T cell repertoires in COVID-19. Assay: immunoSEQ multiplex PCR; the TCRdb copy retains only in-frame clones and omits some. The data hold some 56,000 clones, with 82% observed a single time. The sequenced material came from peripheral blood. Receptor source: a man of 80 years or more with COVID-19, enrolled during active disease. CDR3s include the opening cysteine and the closing phenylalanine or tryptophan.

TRBJ2-3,TRBV7-2,15,CASSRTGGLTDTQYF
TRBJ2-6,TRBV27,15,CASSLAFSGANVLTF
TRBJ2-1,TRBV5-4,15,CASSPGQGLYNEQFF
TRBJ2-2,TRBV30,14,CAWSPGGNTGELFF
TRBJ2-5,TRBV5-4,15,CASSRGLAGGETQYF
TRBJ2-3,TRBV11-2,17,CASSLGVGLASTDTQYF
TRBJ2-1,TRBV3-1/TRBV3-2,15,CASSSPGTGDNEQFF
TRBJ2-3,TRBV11-3,16,CASSLGRRASTDTQYF
TRBJ1-1,TRBV7-2,14,CASNLQGSGTEAFF
TRBJ2-7,TRBV27,15,CASSFTQDSLGGQYF
TRBJ2-2,TRBV9,15,CASSSSGRNTGELFF
TRBJ2-1,TRBV29-1,11,CSGSGNNEQFF
TRBJ2-1,TRBV9,16,CASSVAAAGVSNEQFF
TRBJ2-3,TRBV7-8,15,CASSHRGRSTDTQYF
TRBJ1-1,TRBV7-9,13,CASSRTGVAEAFF
TRBJ2-3,TRBV5-1,14,CASSLEGGPDTQYF
TRBJ1-4,TRBV5-1,15,CASSLDGTANEKLFF
TRBJ1-1,TRBV7-2,14,CASASTMGNTEAFF
TRBJ2-7,TRBV3-1/TRBV3-2,12,CASSQLGRGLYF
TRBJ1-2,TRBV6-5,16,CASSYSNQDRKYGYTF
TRBJ2-1,TRBV18,17,CASSPRILASTYNEQFF
TRBJ1-3,TRBV10-1,14,CASSAARSGNTIYF
TRBJ2-7,TRBV18,15,CASSPNRDSLYEQYF
TRBJ1-4,TRBV5-4,13,CASSQGLNEKLFF
TRBJ1-5,TRBV2,15,CASSEGGGFNQPQHF
TRBJ2-3,TRBV6-5,13,CASLGLNTDTQYF
TRBJ2-1,TRBV28,15,CASSLPGTGYDEQFF
TRBJ2-1,TRBV6-2/TRBV6-3,13,CASSPSGANEQFF